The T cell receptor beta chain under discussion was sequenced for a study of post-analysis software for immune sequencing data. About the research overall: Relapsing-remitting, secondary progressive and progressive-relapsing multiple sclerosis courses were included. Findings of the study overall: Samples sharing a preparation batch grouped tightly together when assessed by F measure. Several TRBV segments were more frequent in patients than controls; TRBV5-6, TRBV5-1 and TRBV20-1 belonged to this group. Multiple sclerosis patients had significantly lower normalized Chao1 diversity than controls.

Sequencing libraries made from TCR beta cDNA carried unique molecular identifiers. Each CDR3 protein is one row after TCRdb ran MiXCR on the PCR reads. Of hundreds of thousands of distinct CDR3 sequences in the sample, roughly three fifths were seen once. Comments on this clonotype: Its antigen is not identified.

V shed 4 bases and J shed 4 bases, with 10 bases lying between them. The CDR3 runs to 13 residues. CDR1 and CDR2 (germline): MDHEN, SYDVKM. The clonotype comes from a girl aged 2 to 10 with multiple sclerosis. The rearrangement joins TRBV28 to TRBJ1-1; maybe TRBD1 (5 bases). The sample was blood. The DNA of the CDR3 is TGTGCCAGCAGTTCGGGGCGGGGCACTGAAGCTTTCTTT. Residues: CASSSGRGTEAFF.